The 32 T cell receptor beta chains reported below all come from one sample, sequenced in a study of tissue T cells after allogeneic stem cell transplantation. Profiled with immunoSEQ multiplex PCR; TCRdb holds only in-frame clones, not every one. The sample shows about 5,000 clones, approximately 40% of them seen only once. Time point here: mouse harvest day 14 after allogeneic transplant. Tail vein injection delivered 10^7 T-cell-depleted bone marrow cells and 10^6 splenic CD5+ T cells. Material: gut tissue. The source of these receptors is a female BALB/c mouse given C57BL/6 T cells with graft-versus-host disease after an allogeneic hematopoietic cell transplant.

Details on this clone: Gene names and germline match the mouse. CDR3 bases read: TGTGCAAGCAGCTTAGCGGGGGGGCGCTCTGAACAGTAC. This encodes CASSLAGGRSEQY. The complete CDR3 sequence is CASSLAGGRSEQYF. This chain joins TRBV16 and TRBJ2-7; 8 bases are a match to TRBD2. Read coverage stops 1 residue before the CDR3 terminus; the germline J gene supplies the remainder. There are 14 residues in the CDR3. Germline CDR1 is SGHSA and CDR2 is FRNQAP. With 1 base clipped from V and 6 bases from J, the junction kept 5 bases outside the gene matches.

This clone was seen more than once but under ten times. The gene names here belong to mouse. The CDR3 goes on 1 residue after the read ends, and that part is filled in from the germline J gene. The chain couples TRBV4 to TRBJ2-7, with 10 bases matching TRBD2. Germline V CDR1 and CDR2: LGHDT, YNNKQL (reference sequence). There are 14 residues in the CDR3. Trimming removed 6 bases from V and 0 bases from J; junction bases left unmatched: 2. The sequenced part of the CDR3 DNA is TGTGCCAGCAGTGACTGGGGGGACTCCTATGAACAGTAC. The encoded protein is CASSDWGDSYEQY. The entire CDR3 reads CASSDWGDSYEQYF.

As regards this clone: Genes here carry mouse names. Coverage ceases 1 residue before the CDR3 finishes, and the germline J gene fills in the end. V gene TRBV20 combines with J gene TRBJ2-3; TRBD2 matches 7 bases. The CDR3 runs 14 residues. CDR1 and CDR2 from the germline V gene are GFQATS and STVNSAI. V dropped 0 bases and J dropped 2; count of bases not matched to a gene: 2. This CDR3 reads CGARDWGFAETLYF. The covered CDR3 bases are TGTGGTGCTAGGGACTGGGGGTTTGCAGAAACGCTGTAT.

Points on this clone: The gene names here belong to mouse. This chain's CDR3 is CASTWGFYAEQFF. Partial CDR3 DNA: TGTGCCAGCACTTGGGGTTTCTATGCTGAGCAGTTC. The chain is built from TRBV26 and TRBJ2-1, with TRBD2 as a possible D gene (5 bases). The missing CDR3 end, 1 residue past where the read stops, is filled in from the germline J gene. Germline CDR1 is KGHPV and CDR2 is FQNQEV (reference sequence). This CDR3 spans 13 amino acids. V dropped 7 bases and J dropped 3 bases, with 10 bases sitting between them.

Turning to this clone: Mouse names are used for the genes. The read terminates 1 residue before the CDR3 end, so the remaining end is supplied by the germline J gene. The rearrangement joins TRBV26 to TRBJ2-3; a possible D gene is TRBD1 (5 bases). The CDR3 spans 15 residues. Germline assignment: CDR1 KGHPV and CDR2 FQNQEV (reference sequence). Trimming pared 3 bases from V and 1 base from J, leaving 11 bases between. CDR3 sequence reads: CASSLAGRGAETLYF. The DNA read from the CDR3 is TGTGCCAGCAGTCTTGCAGGGAGAGGTGCAGAAACGCTGTAT.

This clone was counted only a few times. The listed genes are named as in mouse. The CDR3 is cut off 1 residue early in the read; its end comes from the germline J gene. The J gene is TRBJ1-1, the V gene TRBV13-1; 9 nucleotides agree with TRBD1. The CDR3 runs 13 residues. CDR1 is NSHNY, CDR2 SYGAGN, per germline. With 3 bases clipped from V and 3 bases from J, the junction kept 0 bases outside the gene matches. The CDR3: CASSGDRDTEVFF. CDR3 DNA (partial): TGTGCCAGCAGTGGGGACAGGGACACAGAAGTCTTC.

Of note for this clone: Gene labels here are mouse ones. The CDR3 sequence is CASSPRPNSDYTF. Partial CDR3 DNA: TGTGCCAGCAGTCCCCGACCAAACTCCGACTACACC. The J gene is TRBJ1-2, the V gene TRBV26, with D uncertain. The read terminates 1 residue before the CDR3 end, so the remaining end is supplied by the germline J gene. The V end was cut by 4 bases, the J end by 0 bases, with 6 bases between. CDR3 length: 13 amino acids. Germline V gene data show CDR1 as KGHPV and CDR2 as FQNQEV (reference sequence).

Concerning this clone itself: A read error is possible here, since a much larger clone lies one base away. The gene symbols are mouse symbols. The DNA ends 1 residue before the CDR3 does, and the rest of the CDR3 is filled in from the germline J gene. Other nucleotide sequences from this sample produce the same CDR3. V and J are TRBV26 and TRBJ2-3; either TRBD1 or TRBD2 may fit D (6 bases each). This CDR3 has 14 residues. CDR1 is KGHPV, CDR2 FQNQEV, per germline (reference sequence). With 0 bases removed from V and 3 bases from J, the gap between germline ends came to 7 bases. The CDR3 here is CASSLSGGAETLYF. CDR3 DNA (partial): TGTGCCAGCAGTCTGTCTGGGGGCGCAGAAACGCTGTAT.

With respect to this clone: Germline and genes: mouse. The read terminates 1 residue ahead of where the CDR3 ends, so the germline J gene completes it. V usage is TRBV4 and J usage is TRBJ1-4, with D unclear. Germline CDR1 reads LGHDT; CDR2 reads YNNKQL (reference sequence). The CDR3 runs 14 residues. V was trimmed by 4 bases and J by 1 base, leaving 7 bases between them. CDR3 bases read: TGTGCCAGCAGCTCCCGGGCTTCCAACGAAAGATTATTT. This sequence encodes CASSSRASNERLF. The full CDR3 is CASSSRASNERLFF. Supplemented by reference TRBV4 and TRBJ1-4, the full variable domain reads ETAVFQTPNYHVTQVGNEVSFNCKQTLGHDTMYWYKQDSKKLLKIMFSYNNKQLIVNETVPRRFSPQSSDKAHLNLRIKSVEPEDSAVYLCASSSRASNERLFFGHGTKLSVL.

Comment on this clone: Mouse gene names apply. The read stops 1 residue short of the end of the CDR3; the missing end is completed from the germline J gene. The genes are TRBV26 and TRBJ1-4; unclear D gene. In germline, CDR1 is KGHPV, CDR2 FQNQEV (reference sequence). Trimming took 2 bases from V and 4 from J, leaving 5 bases between them. This CDR3 has 13 residues. The CDR3 loop reads CASSLNNNERLFF. The sequenced part of the CDR3 DNA is TGTGCCAGCAGTCTGAACAACAACGAAAGATTATTT.

By its share, this clone is large. Mouse names are used for the genes. The CDR3 goes on 1 residue after the read ends, and that part is filled in from the germline J gene. This chain links TRBV13-3 with TRBJ2-7, with TRBD2 matching over 13 bases. Unmatched junction bases numbered 2, after V lost 5 bases and J lost 3 bases. Germline-derived CDR1 and CDR2 are NNHDY and SYVADS. CDR3 size: 14 residues. CDR3 DNA (partial): TGTGCCAGCAGCGGGGACTGGGGGGGCTATGAACAGTAC. It codes for CASSGDWGGYEQY. The complete CDR3 protein is CASSGDWGGYEQYF.

This clone is classed as large. The genes are named according to mouse. The CDR3 end lies 1 residue beyond the end of the read and is filled in from the germline J gene. V gene TRBV13-1 combines with J gene TRBJ2-5; D unresolved. Germline CDR1 reads NSHNY; CDR2 reads SYGAGN. The CDR3 consists of 13 residues. Trimming took off 0 bases at V and 3 bases at J, with 5 bases between the two ends. The sequenced part of the CDR3 DNA is TGTGCCAGCAGTGATGGACATCAAGACACCCAGTAC. This encodes CASSDGHQDTQY. In full, the CDR3 reads CASSDGHQDTQYF.

Within the sample, this clone is large. Gene names are the mouse ones. The read falls 1 residue short of the CDR3 end, and the missing part is taken from the germline J gene. The V gene is TRBV13-3, the J gene TRBJ2-7; TRBD2 aligns across 10 bases. This CDR3 contains 14 residues. V lost 4 bases, J lost 7 bases, and 8 bases stayed unmatched. The germline V gene has CDR1 NNHDY and CDR2 SYVADS. CDR3 bases read: TGTGCCAGCAGTAGGGCTGGGGGGGCGCGAGAACAGTAC. It is translated as CASSRAGGAREQY. The CDR3 in full is CASSRAGGAREQYF.

About this clone: Genes here carry mouse names. The read gets to within 1 residue of the CDR3 end, and the germline J gene fills in the rest. The rearrangement links TRBV23 to TRBJ2-7; TRBD1 was called by the table and not checked on the DNA. Germline V lookup: CDR1 KGHTA, CDR2 FQNQQP. This CDR3 is built from 14 residues. The part of the CDR3 DNA that was read is TGCTCCAGCAGTCAACCTGGGACAGGGCAGGAACAGTAC. Its protein is CSSSQPGTGQEQY. The CDR3 as a whole reads CSSSQPGTGQEQYF.

Points on this clone: Gene labels here are mouse ones. The CDR3 extends 1 residue past the end of the read, so its final part is completed from the germline J gene. This chain joins TRBV23 and TRBJ2-4; the D segment call TRBD1 is taken from the table without a DNA check. The CDR3 sequence is 14 residues long. Germline values: CDR1 KGHTA, CDR2 FQNQQP. CDR3 loop: CSSSLGQGGNTLYF. The DNA read from the CDR3 is TGCTCCAGCAGCCTCGGACAGGGGGGAAACACCTTGTAC.

This clone was seen only a few times. These gene names are mouse names. The missing CDR3 end, 1 residue past where the read stops, is filled in from the germline J gene. The rearrangement links TRBV26 to TRBJ2-1; D gene uncertain. The V gene's germline CDR1 is KGHPV and CDR2 FQNQEV (reference sequence). CDR3 length equals 14 residues. V gave up 4 bases and J gave up 1 base, with 8 bases separating them. CDR3 residues: CASSPPGNYAEQFF. The sequenced CDR3 bases are TGTGCCAGCAGTCCTCCGGGGAACTATGCTGAGCAGTTC.

Comment on this clone: The listed genes are named as in mouse. The read is 1 residue too short to cover the CDR3 end, so that end is filled in from the germline J gene. The V gene is TRBV26, the J gene TRBJ1-6; no reliable D call. TRBJ1-6 has ORF status, its function being uncertain. The CDR3 runs to 13 residues. With 1 base removed from V and 7 bases from J, the gap between germline ends came to 5 bases. Germline assignment: CDR1 KGHPV and CDR2 FQNQEV (reference sequence). CDR3 DNA (partial): TGTGCCAGCAGTCTGTGGGAGAATTCGCCCCTCTAC. Protein product: CASSLWENSPLY. Given in full, the CDR3 is CASSLWENSPLYF.

This clone has only a few counts. The gene names given are mouse names. The read terminates 1 residue before the CDR3 end, so the remaining end is supplied by the germline J gene. This chain connects TRBV3 to TRBJ2-3; 11 bases line up with TRBD2. V shed 7 bases, J shed 6 bases, and the junction held 3 bases outside the gene matches. CDR3 length: 13 amino acids. CDR1 is SNHLY, CDR2 FYNGKV, per germline (reference sequence). The CDR3 spells CASIRDWGETLYF. CDR3 DNA (partial): TGTGCCAGCATTAGGGACTGGGGGGAAACGCTGTAT.

This clone is classed as large (0.1 to 1%). All gene names here are mouse names. This CDR3 is CASSLDGGSAETLYF. CDR3 bases read: TGTGCCAGCAGCTTAGATGGGGGGAGTGCAGAAACGCTGTAT. The chain uses TRBV3 and TRBJ2-3, with TRBD2 matching over 7 bases. The read stops 1 residue short of the end of the CDR3; the missing end is completed from the germline J gene. Trimming at V came to 1 base and at J to 0 bases, leaving 1 base not matched to a gene. The CDR3 spans 15 residues. CDR1 is SNHLY, CDR2 FYNGKV, per germline (reference sequence).

This clone appeared a few times. Gene names and germline refer to mouse. The read terminates 1 residue ahead of where the CDR3 ends, so the germline J gene completes it. This chain links TRBV3 with TRBJ1-4, with TRBD1 as a possible D gene (6 bases). CDR3 size: 13 residues. Trimming took 6 bases from V and 7 from J, leaving 12 bases between them. CDR1 is SNHLY and CDR2 is FYNGKV in the germline V gene (reference sequence). The CDR3: CASRKTGLERLFF. The part of the CDR3 DNA that was read is TGTGCCAGCAGAAAAACAGGGCTCGAAAGATTATTT.

Relative to its sample, this clone is medium-sized. Mouse gene names and germline throughout. The missing CDR3 end, 1 residue past where the read stops, is filled in from the germline J gene. The chain carries TRBV19 and TRBJ1-1, with D perhaps TRBD1 (6 bases). Germline assignment: CDR1 FNHDT and CDR2 SITEND (reference sequence). The CDR3 loop spans 14 amino acids. V was trimmed by 0 bases and J by 0 bases, leaving 6 bases between them. CDR3 residues: CASSIGTANTEVFF. The sequenced part of the CDR3 DNA is TGTGCCAGCAGTATAGGGACAGCAAACACAGAAGTCTTC.

Worth noting for this clone: The genes and germline here are from mouse. The CDR3 end lies 1 residue beyond the end of the read and is filled in from the germline J gene. This chain joins TRBV3 and TRBJ2-4, with 7 nucleotides matching TRBD1. This CDR3 is 13 amino acids long. The V gene's germline CDR1 is SNHLY and CDR2 FYNGKV (reference sequence). Trimming removed 5 bases from V and 5 bases from J; junction bases left unmatched: 4. CDR3 residues: CASSHRDRNTLYF. The CDR3 DNA, read in part, is TGTGCCAGCAGCCACCGGGACAGAAACACCTTGTAC.

About this clone: Mouse gene names and germline throughout. CDR3 amino acids: CTCSGQHSGNTLYF. The CDR3 bases that were read are TGCACCTGCAGTGGACAACATTCTGGAAATACGCTCTAT. The chain uses TRBV1 and TRBJ1-3; D call uncertain. With the read ending 1 residue before the CDR3 end, the germline J gene is used to fill in that end. The V gene lost 4 bases and the J gene lost 0 bases, with 7 bases spanning the gap. Germline values: CDR1 NSQYPW, CDR2 LRSPGD (reference sequence). The CDR3 runs to 14 residues.

A word on this clone: The germline and genes are mouse ones. CDR3 bases read: TGCTCCAGCAGGGACATTTCTGGAAATACGCTCTAT. It is translated as CSSRDISGNTLY. The CDR3 as a whole reads CSSRDISGNTLYF. The chain has TRBV23 and TRBJ1-3; the table's TRBD1 call for D was not verified on the DNA. The read stops 1 residue short of the end of the CDR3; the missing end is completed from the germline J gene. The CDR3 has 13 amino acids. From germline, CDR1 is KGHTA and CDR2 FQNQQP.

About this clone: The listed genes are named as in mouse. The CDR3 end falls 1 residue outside the read, so it is completed with the germline J gene. This chain connects TRBV31 to TRBJ2-5, with 12 nucleotides matching TRBD2. V lost 3 bases, J lost 2 bases, and 3 bases stayed unmatched. The CDR3 runs to 15 residues. The germline V gene encodes CDR1 GKSSPN and CDR2 SITVG. The CDR3 loop is CAWSRDWGAQDTQYF. The sequenced CDR3 bases are TGTGCCTGGAGCCGGGACTGGGGGGCCCAAGACACCCAGTAC.

Judged by abundance, this clone is medium-sized (0.01 to 0.1%). The genes are named according to mouse. The CDR3 is cut off 1 residue early in the read; its end comes from the germline J gene. The chain links TRBV26 to TRBJ2-5, with a tentative D call TRBD2 (6 bases). Looked up from germline, CDR1 is KGHPV and CDR2 is FQNQEV (reference sequence). There are 14 residues in the CDR3. V lost 6 bases, J lost 0 bases, and 10 bases lay in between. The CDR3 region is CASSTGFNQDTQYF. The sequenced CDR3 bases are TGTGCCAGCAGCACTGGGTTTAACCAAGACACCCAGTAC. The variable domain in full, with the rest retrieved from reference TRBV26 and TRBJ2-5, is NSKVIQTPRYLVKGQGQKAKMRCIPEKGHPVVFWYQQNKNNEFKFLINFQNQEVLQQIDMTEKRFSAECPSNSPCSLEIQSSEAGDSALYLCASSTGFNQDTQYFGPGTRLLVL.

By share, this clone counts as medium-sized (0.01 to 0.1%). The gene names here belong to mouse. The read terminates 1 residue before the CDR3 end, so the remaining end is supplied by the germline J gene. This rearrangement joins TRBV16 to TRBJ1-1; a weak D match, TRBD1 (6 bases). Germline loops: CDR1 SGHSA, CDR2 FRNQAP. V was trimmed by 6 bases and J by 1 base, leaving 12 bases between them. The CDR3 loop spans 14 amino acids. Partial CDR3 DNA: TGTGCAAGCAGACCCGGGACAAAAAACACAGAAGTCTTC. Protein sequence: CASRPGTKNTEVF. The entire CDR3 protein is CASRPGTKNTEVFF. Full variable domain (outside the CDR3, taken from reference TRBV16 and TRBJ1-1): NAGVIQTPRHKVTGKGQEATLWCEPISGHSAVFWYRQTIVQGLEFLTYFRNQAPIDDSGMPKERFSAQMPNQSHSTLKIQSTQPQDSAVYLCASRPGTKNTEVFFGKGTRLTVV.

Points on this clone: Mouse germline and gene names are used. From the germline J gene comes the end of the CDR3, since the read stops 1 residue before it. The rearrangement uses TRBV12-1 and TRBJ2-4, with D possibly TRBD2 on 7 matching bases. There are 15 residues in the CDR3. V lost 0 bases and J lost 3, with 12 bases in between. The germline CDR1 and CDR2 sequences are SGHSN and HYEKVE. The CDR3 is CASSLGGGRQNTLYF. Incomplete CDR3 DNA: TGTGCCAGCTCTCTCGGTGGGGGGCGGCAAAACACCTTGTAC.

This clone is labeled medium-sized (0.01 to 0.1%). The gene names given are mouse names. CDR3 sequence: CASSSFSSYEQYF. CDR3 DNA (partial): TGTGCCAGCAGCTCGTTCAGCTCCTATGAACAGTAC. V usage is TRBV3 and J usage is TRBJ2-7; no clear D gene. With the read ending 1 residue before the CDR3 end, the germline J gene is used to fill in that end. This CDR3 has 13 amino acids. Germline loops: CDR1 SNHLY, CDR2 FYNGKV (reference sequence). The V end lost 4 bases, the J end lost 0 bases, and 7 bases lay between the germline ends.

A few counts support this clone. Any gene name here is a mouse gene name. The CDR3 end lies 1 residue beyond the end of the read and is filled in from the germline J gene. This sequence joins TRBV26 and TRBJ1-6; D remains unclear. TRBJ1-6 is known as an ORF, though its function is uncertain. Germline CDR1 is KGHPV and CDR2 is FQNQEV (reference sequence). The CDR3 spans 13 residues. V lost 2 bases and J 3 bases, leaving 2 bases between the germline ends. Partial CDR3 DNA: TGTGCCAGCAGTCTGAACTATAATTCGCCCCTCTAC. Translation gives CASSLNYNSPLY. The whole CDR3 region reads CASSLNYNSPLYF.

Notes on this clone: Gene names refer to mouse genes. The read gets to within 1 residue of the CDR3 end, and the germline J gene fills in the rest. The chain couples TRBV12-2 to TRBJ2-7; perhaps TRBD2 as D (5 bases). Trimming removed 1 base at V and 3 bases at J, with 6 bases between. Germline V gene data show CDR1 as SGHLS and CDR2 as HYDKME. The length of the CDR3 is 12 residues. The covered CDR3 bases are TGTGCCAGCTCTCTTGGGGACTATGAACAGTAC. Its protein is CASSLGDYEQY. The full CDR3 reads CASSLGDYEQYF.

As concerns this clone: Genes here carry mouse names. The CDR3 end lies 1 residue beyond the end of the read and is filled in from the germline J gene. V gene TRBV13-2 combines with J gene TRBJ2-5; either TRBD1 or TRBD2 may fit D (6 bases each). The ends were cut back, 1 base at V and 6 bases at J, with 12 bases in the middle. The CDR3 consists of 14 residues. CDR1 NNHNN and CDR2 SYGAGS come from the germline V gene (reference sequence). The part of the CDR3 DNA that was read is TGTGCCAGCGGTGATAGGGGGGTGACGGACACCCAGTAC. Encoded protein: CASGDRGVTDTQY. The entire CDR3 protein reads CASGDRGVTDTQYF.